A selection of T cell receptor beta chains follows, all from one sample in a study of identical twins. TCRdb used MiXCR to reprocess the 5' RACE reads, holding one entry per CDR3 protein. The sample lists around 280,000 distinct CDR3 sequences; less than 9% were seen once. This sample was shared with a second study, whose subject was yellow fever vaccine responses in identical twins.

Sequenced material: memory (CD45RO+) T cells sorted from blood. Every receptor here comes from a young woman in good health. Both conserved end residues are trimmed from each CDR3.

>TRBJ1-2|TRBV16
ASSQSGTTVGYT
>TRBJ1-1|TRBV10-3
AIRRDTEAF
>TRBJ2-1|TRBV9
ASSGRLAGKKDEQF
>TRBJ1-3|TRBV12-3/TRBV12-4
ASSLLASGNTIY
>TRBJ2-7|TRBV9
ASSYEVGYEQY
>TRBJ2-1|TRBV4-1
ASSQLPGPSQEQF
>TRBJ1-2|TRBV7-2
ASSSNSGGDYGYT
>TRBJ2-5|TRBV20-1
SARTDDSSGSDFGETQY
>TRBJ2-1|TRBV20-1
SAPRRENNEQF
>TRBJ2-3|TRBV20-1
SASGPDTQY
>TRBJ2-4|TRBV4-1
ASSQVVAGVLAKNIQY
>TRBJ2-3|TRBV10-3
AISETERGGPDTQY
>TRBJ2-1|TRBV18
ASSPTRTSFDEQF
>TRBJ1-5|TRBV19
ASRSGYNQPQH
>TRBJ1-5|TRBV12-3/TRBV12-4
ASSLAEQGQPQH
>TRBJ2-7|TRBV4-2
ASSQEGLAGDEQY
>TRBJ2-1|TRBV20-1
SAPTGGSHEQF
>TRBJ1-1|TRBV20-1
SAIRQGQMNTEAF
>TRBJ1-1|TRBV5-6
ASSLDTNTEAF
>TRBJ2-3|TRBV19
ASSIFRRDTQY
>TRBJ2-3|TRBV20-1
SAKTGGSTDTQY
>TRBJ1-2|TRBV6-5
ASSYGWGQEGGYT
>TRBJ1-1|TRBV12-3/TRBV12-4
ASSKTGAEAF
>TRBJ1-6|TRBV6-1
ASTGGTNSPLH
>TRBJ2-5|TRBV20-1
SARDLGTQQY
>TRBJ2-1|TRBV28
ASSLAGVRDNEQF
>TRBJ1-1|TRBV14
ASDQGGGAF
>TRBJ1-3|TRBV7-9
ASSFVEFSGNTIY
>TRBJ2-3|TRBV27
ASSSTGTGKY
>TRBJ2-3|TRBV29-1
SVVGALAADTQY
>TRBJ2-5|TRBV5-1
ASSVGGQIQETQY